A selection of T cell receptor beta chains follows, all from one sample in a study of blood T cell repertoires in COVID-19. TCRdb's copy holds only in-frame clones and misses some; the assay was immunoSEQ multiplex PCR. The profile shows about 480,000 clones, around 89% of them singletons. Material: peripheral blood. The source of these receptors is a woman aged 25 to 39 with acute or convalescent COVID-19. The CDR3 runs from the conserved cysteine through the conserved F or W. The order of the fields is V gene, J gene, CDR3 protein.

>TRBV7-2|TRBJ1-2
CASSTGTGRGYTF
>TRBV10-3|TRBJ1-1
CAITKTGTVNTEAFF
>TRBV18|TRBJ2-5
CASSLEGQGASETQYF
>TRBV28|TRBJ2-1
CASSFGTGPQTIYYNEQFF
>TRBV6-5|TRBJ2-5
CASKPGQGRETQYF
>TRBV28|TRBJ1-2
CASRQTARSGYTF
>TRBV7-9|TRBJ2-4
CATDRGENIQYF
>TRBV29-1|TRBJ1-2
CSVEVRYGFGGSVCTF
>TRBV30|TRBJ1-2
CAWMGSNYGYTF
>TRBV28|TRBJ1-2
CASDSSFGQGVYGYTF
>TRBV6-1|TRBJ1-5
CASSDGLLNTGNQPQHF
>TRBV11-2|TRBJ2-1
CASSEGQGWDEQFF
>TRBV11-1|TRBJ2-2
CASRGQGANTGELFF
>TRBV7-2|TRBJ1-2
CASSPDRGDYGYTF
>TRBV5-1|TRBJ2-7
CASSLGTGGNYEQYF
>TRBV2|TRBJ2-3
CASGGGGGALTDTQYF
>TRBV11-2|TRBJ2-7
CASSSIRSSYEQYF
>TRBV19|TRBJ2-5
CASSIGWGTQETQYF
>TRBV12-3/TRBV12-4|TRBJ2-7
CASSRLGDYEQYF
>TRBV6-5|TRBJ1-1
CASSFGWGRAEAFF
>TRBV3-1/TRBV3-2|TRBJ2-1
CASQSGDEVEQFF
>TRBV19|TRBJ1-2
CASRRTGEDGYTF
>TRBV7-9|TRBJ1-5
CASSRTGLNQPQHF
>TRBV13|TRBJ2-7
CASSYRASYEQYF
>TRBV7-8|TRBJ1-2
CASSAGTGGYGYTF
>TRBV2|TRBJ2-1
CASSDLRGGIDEQFF
>TRBV6-5|TRBJ2-7
CASSSLPGLVPYEQYF
>TRBV7-9|TRBJ2-1
CASSAKNDEQFF
>TRBV15|TRBJ2-6
CATSRVRSSGANVLTF
>TRBV24-1|TRBJ1-5
CATSNAGSNQPQHF
>TRBV2|TRBJ1-3
CASRTDDNSGNTIYF
>TRBV19|TRBJ2-1
CASSSTAGSYNEQFF
>TRBV15|TRBJ2-3
CATSRETGVFTDTQYF
>TRBV5-4|TRBJ2-3
CARSSGGGLTDTQYF
>TRBV19|TRBJ2-5
CASSISQGTETQYF
>TRBV28|TRBJ1-6
CASSSGLVNSPLHF
>TRBV6-6|TRBJ1-6
CASRGTGLYNSPLHF
>TRBV10-1|TRBJ2-3
CASSDKTSGGRLLGYF
>TRBV27|TRBJ1-2
CASSSGQGGFPGYTF
>TRBV4-1|TRBJ2-7
CASSQVDGDSYEQYF
>TRBV7-2|TRBJ1-2
CASSSPTGSSFYGYTF
>TRBV4-1|TRBJ1-4
CASSLTPGQEDEKLFF
>TRBV28|TRBJ1-2
CASLYGRDYGYTF
>TRBV23-1|TRBJ1-6
CASRHRGVNNSPLHF